This TCR beta chain was retrieved from a study of beta chain features in type 1 diabetes. Overall study context: Analysis included 95 million to 140 million sorted cells drawn from all samples. Notes on the study in general: Among patients, naive, central memory and Treg TCRB repertoires appeared more similar than among healthy donors.

The ends were cut back, 0 bases at V and 7 bases at J, with 9 bases in the middle. This CDR3 region has 13 residues. The germline V gene has CDR1 SGHAT and CDR2 FQNNGV. As every portion of the isolated RNA was reverse transcribed, the sequencing read expressed TCRB transcripts. Data came from immunoSEQ multiplex PCR; TCRdb stores just in-frame clones and leaves some out. Here the sample spans approximately 140,000 clones, 9% to 10% being singletons. Based on CD45RO/CCR7/CD25/CD127/CD95/CD27, CD4+ regulatory, stem cell-like memory, naive and central memory cells were sorted. A note on this clone: The antigen is unknown.

The chain has TRBV11-2 and TRBJ1-1; no reliable D call. The TCR was taken from a woman aged 40 to 49 in good health. The sequencing input was central memory CD4+ T cells from blood. In DNA form, the CDR3 reads TGTGCCAGCAGCTTAGATGGGTCAGGTGAAGCTTTCTTT. Its translation: CASSLDGSGEAFF.